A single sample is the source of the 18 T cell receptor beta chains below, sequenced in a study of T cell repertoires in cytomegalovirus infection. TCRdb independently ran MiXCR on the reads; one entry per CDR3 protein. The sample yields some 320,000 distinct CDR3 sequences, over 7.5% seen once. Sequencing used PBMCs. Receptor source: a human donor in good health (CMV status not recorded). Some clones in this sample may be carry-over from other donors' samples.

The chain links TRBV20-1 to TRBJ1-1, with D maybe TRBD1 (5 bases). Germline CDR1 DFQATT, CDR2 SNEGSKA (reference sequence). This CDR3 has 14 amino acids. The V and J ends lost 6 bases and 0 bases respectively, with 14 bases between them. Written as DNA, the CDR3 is TGCAGTGCCCCGGGACGGCGAATGAACACTGAAGCTTTCTTT. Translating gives CSAPGRRMNTEAFF.

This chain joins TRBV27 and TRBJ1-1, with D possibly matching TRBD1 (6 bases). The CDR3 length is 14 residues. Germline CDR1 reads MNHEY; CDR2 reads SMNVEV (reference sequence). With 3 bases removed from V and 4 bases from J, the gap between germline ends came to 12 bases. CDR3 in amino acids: CASSFYQGTTEAFF. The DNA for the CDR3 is TGTGCCAGCAGTTTCTACCAGGGGACCACTGAAGCTTTCTTT.

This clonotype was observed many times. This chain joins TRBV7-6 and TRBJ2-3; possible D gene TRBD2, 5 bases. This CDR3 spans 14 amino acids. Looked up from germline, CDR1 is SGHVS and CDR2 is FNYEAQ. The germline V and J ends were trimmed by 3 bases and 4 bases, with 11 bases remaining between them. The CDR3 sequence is CASSFSGGSDTQYF. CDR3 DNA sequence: TGTGCCAGCAGCTTTTCAGGAGGTTCAGATACGCAGTATTTT.

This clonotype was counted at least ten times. The chain's CDR3 is CASSPTLQNSPLHF. The CDR3 coding sequence is TGTGCCAGCAGCCCCACGTTGCAGAATTCACCCCTCCACTTT. The chain couples TRBV7-2 to TRBJ1-6; D ambiguous. From germline, CDR1 is SGHTA and CDR2 FQGNSA. Trimming stripped 5 bases from V and 7 bases from J, with 12 bases between. CDR3 size: 14 residues.

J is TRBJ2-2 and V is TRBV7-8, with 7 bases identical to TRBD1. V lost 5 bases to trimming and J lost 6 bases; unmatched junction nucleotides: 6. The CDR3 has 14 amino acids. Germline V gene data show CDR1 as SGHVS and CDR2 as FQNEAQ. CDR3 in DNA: TGTGCCAGCAGCGCGGACAGGTTTCCCGGGGAGCTGTTTTTT. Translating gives CASSADRFPGELFF.

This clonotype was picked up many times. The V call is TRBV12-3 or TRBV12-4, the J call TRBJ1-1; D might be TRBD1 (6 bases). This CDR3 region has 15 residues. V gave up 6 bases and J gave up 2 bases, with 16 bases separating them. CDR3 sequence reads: CASSPLRQANTEAFF. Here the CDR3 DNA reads TGTGCCAGCAGCCCTTTACGACAGGCAAACACTGAAGCTTTCTTT.

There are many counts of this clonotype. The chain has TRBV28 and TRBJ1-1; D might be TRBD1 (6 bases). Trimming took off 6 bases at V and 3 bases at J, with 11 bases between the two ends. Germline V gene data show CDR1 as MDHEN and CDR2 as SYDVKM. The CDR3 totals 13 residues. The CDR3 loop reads CASSPGHDTEAFF. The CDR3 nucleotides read TGTGCCAGCAGCCCGGGACACGACACTGAAGCTTTCTTT.

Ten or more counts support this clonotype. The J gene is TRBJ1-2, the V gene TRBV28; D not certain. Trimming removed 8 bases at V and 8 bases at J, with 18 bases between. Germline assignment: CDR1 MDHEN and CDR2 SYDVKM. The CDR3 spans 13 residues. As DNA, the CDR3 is TGTGCCAGCCTCGGACTCCAGGCGGGGGGCTACACCTTC. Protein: CASLGLQAGGYTF.

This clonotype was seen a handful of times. The CDR3: CATSGAGSTPYNEQFF. CDR3 nucleotide sequence: TGTGCCACCAGCGGGGCAGGGTCAACACCCTACAATGAGCAGTTCTTC. The chain joins TRBV12-3 or TRBV12-4 to TRBJ2-1; TRBD2 matches 7 bases. J gave up 2 bases and V 10 bases, and 14 bases lay outside the gene matches. The CDR3 loop spans 16 amino acids.

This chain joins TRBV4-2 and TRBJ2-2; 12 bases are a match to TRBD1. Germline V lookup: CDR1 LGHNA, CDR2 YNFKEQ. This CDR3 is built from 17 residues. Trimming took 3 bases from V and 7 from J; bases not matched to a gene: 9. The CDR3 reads CASSHLPGTGGGGELFF. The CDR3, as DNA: TGTGCCAGCAGCCACTTGCCCGGGACAGGGGGCGGCGGGGAGCTGTTTTTT.

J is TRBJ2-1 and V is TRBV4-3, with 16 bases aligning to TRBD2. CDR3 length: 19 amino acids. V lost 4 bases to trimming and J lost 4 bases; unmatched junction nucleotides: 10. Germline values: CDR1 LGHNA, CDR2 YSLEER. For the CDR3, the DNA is TGCGCCAGCAGCCCTTCCGGGACTAGCGGGAGGGGGGTTTACAATGAGCAGTTCTTC. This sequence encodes CASSPSGTSGRGVYNEQFF.

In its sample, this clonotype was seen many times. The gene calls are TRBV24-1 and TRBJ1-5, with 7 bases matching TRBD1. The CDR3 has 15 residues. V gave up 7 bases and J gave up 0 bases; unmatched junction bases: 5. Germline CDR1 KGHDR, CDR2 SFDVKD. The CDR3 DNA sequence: TGTGCCACCAGCCCGGGACAGTTTAGCAATCAGCCCCAGCATTTT. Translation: CATSPGQFSNQPQHF.

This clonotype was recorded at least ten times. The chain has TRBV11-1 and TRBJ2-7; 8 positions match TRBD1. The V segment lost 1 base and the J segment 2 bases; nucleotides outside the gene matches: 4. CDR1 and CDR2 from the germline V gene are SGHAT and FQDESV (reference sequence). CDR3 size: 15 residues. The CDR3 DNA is TGTGCCAGCAGCTTAGTGGGGACAGGCCCCTACGAGCAGTACTTC. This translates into CASSLVGTGPYEQYF.

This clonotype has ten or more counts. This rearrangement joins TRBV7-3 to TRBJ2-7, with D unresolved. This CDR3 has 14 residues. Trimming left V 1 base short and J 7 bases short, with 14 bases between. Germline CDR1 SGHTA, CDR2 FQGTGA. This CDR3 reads CASSLSPLVTEQYF. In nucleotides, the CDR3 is TGTGCCAGCAGCTTAAGCCCTCTCGTCACGGAGCAGTACTTC.

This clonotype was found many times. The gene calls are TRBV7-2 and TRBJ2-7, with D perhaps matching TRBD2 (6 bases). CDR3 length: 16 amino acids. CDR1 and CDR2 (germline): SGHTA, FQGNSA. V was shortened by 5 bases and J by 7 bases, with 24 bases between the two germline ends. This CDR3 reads CASSPGRAGGVGEQYF. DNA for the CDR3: TGTGCCAGCAGCCCCGGTCGAGCGGGCGGGGTCGGAGAGCAGTACTTC.

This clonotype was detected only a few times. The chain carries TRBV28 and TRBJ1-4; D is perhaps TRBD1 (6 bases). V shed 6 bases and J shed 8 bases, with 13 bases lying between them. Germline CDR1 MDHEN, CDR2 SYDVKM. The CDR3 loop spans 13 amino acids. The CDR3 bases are TGTGCCAGCAGACCCCAGGGGAGGGAAAAACTGTTTTTT. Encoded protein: CASRPQGREKLFF.

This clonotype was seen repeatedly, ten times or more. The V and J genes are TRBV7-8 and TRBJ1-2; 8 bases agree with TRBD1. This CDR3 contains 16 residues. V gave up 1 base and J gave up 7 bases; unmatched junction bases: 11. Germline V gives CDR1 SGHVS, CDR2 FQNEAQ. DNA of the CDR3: TGTGCCAGCAGCTTAGGACAGGGGAATTGGAGGACTGGCTACACCTTC. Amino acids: CASSLGQGNWRTGYTF. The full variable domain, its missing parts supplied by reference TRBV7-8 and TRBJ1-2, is GAGVSQSPRYKVAKRGQDVALRCDPISGHVSLFWYQQALGQGPEFLTYFQNEAQLDKSGLPSDRFFAERPEGSVSTLKIQRTQQEDSAVYLCASSLGQGNWRTGYTFGSGTRLTVV.

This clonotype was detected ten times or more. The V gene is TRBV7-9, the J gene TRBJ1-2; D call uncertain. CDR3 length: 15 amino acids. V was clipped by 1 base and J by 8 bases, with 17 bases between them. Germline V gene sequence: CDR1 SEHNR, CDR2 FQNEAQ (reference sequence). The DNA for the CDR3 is TGTGCCAGCAGCTTAGGGCTCTCGTCGGCCGAAGGCTACACCTTC. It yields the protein CASSLGLSSAEGYTF.